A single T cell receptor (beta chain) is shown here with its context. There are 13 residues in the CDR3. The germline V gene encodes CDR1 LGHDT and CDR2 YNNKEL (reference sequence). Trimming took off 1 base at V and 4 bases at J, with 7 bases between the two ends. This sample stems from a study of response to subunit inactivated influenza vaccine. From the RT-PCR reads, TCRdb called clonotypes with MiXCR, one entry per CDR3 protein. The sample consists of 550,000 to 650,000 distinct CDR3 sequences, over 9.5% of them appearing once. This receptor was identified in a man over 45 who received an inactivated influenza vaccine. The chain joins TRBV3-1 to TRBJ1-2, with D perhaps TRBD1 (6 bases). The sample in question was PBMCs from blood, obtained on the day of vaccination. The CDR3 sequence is CASSQGGLYGYTF. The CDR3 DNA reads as TGTGCCAGCAGCCAAGGGGGGCTCTATGGCTACACCTTC.